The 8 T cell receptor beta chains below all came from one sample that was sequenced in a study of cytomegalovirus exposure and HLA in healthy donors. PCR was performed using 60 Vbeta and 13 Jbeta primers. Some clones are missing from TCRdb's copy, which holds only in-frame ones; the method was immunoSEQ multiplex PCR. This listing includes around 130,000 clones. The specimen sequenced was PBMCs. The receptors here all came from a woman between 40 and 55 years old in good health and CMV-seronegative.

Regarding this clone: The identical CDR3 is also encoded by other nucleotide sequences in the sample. The CDR3 here is CASSYSIQLNTEAFF. In nucleotides, the CDR3 is TGTGCCAGCAGTTACTCGATACAGCTAAACACTGAAGCTTTCTTT. The chain carries TRBV6-5 and TRBJ1-1; no clear D. The germline gives CDR1 MNHEY, CDR2 SVGAGI. The V end was cut by 0 bases, the J end by 2 bases, with 10 bases between. The CDR3 runs 15 residues.

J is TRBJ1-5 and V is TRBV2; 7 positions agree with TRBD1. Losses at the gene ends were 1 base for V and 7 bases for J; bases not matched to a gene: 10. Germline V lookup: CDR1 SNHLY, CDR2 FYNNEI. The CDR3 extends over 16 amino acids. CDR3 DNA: TGTGCCAGCAGTGAAGAGACAGGGAAGATGGGACAGCCCCAGCATTTT. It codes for CASSEETGKMGQPQHF.

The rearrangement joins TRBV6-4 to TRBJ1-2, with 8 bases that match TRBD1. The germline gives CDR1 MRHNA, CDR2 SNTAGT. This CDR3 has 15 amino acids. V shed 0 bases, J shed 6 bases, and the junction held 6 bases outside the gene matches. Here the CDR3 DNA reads TGTGCCAGCAGTGACTCAACAGGGGGAGGTCATGGCTACACCTTC. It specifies CASSDSTGGGHGYTF.

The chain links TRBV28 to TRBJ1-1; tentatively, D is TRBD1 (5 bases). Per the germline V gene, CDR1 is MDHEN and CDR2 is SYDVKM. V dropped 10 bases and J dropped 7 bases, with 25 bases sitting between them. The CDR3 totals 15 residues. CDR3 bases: TGTGCCACCTCACCCCCCCTCGCGGGGCGAGGTGAAGCTTTCTTT. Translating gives CATSPPLAGRGEAFF.

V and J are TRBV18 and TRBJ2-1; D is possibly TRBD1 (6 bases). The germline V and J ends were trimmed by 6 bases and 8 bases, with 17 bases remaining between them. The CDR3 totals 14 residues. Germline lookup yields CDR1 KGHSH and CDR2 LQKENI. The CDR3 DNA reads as TGTGCCAGCTCCCCCGACAGGCTGAGCGATGAGCAGTTCTTC. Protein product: CASSPDRLSDEQFF.

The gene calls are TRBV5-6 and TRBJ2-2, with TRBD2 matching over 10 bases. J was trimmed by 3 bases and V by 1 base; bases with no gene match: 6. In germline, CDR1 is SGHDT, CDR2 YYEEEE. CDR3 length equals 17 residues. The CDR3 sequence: CASSLRTSGPYTGELFF. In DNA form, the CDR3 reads TGTGCCAGCAGCTTGAGGACTAGCGGACCCTACACCGGGGAGCTGTTTTTT.

CDR3 residues: CASSLEVERPNTEAFF. Written as DNA, the CDR3 is TGTGCCAGCAGCTTGGAGGTTGAGCGCCCGAACACTGAAGCTTTCTTT. This rearrangement joins TRBV5-6 to TRBJ1-1; D gene ambiguous. The ends were cut back, 0 bases at V and 1 base at J, with 13 bases in the middle. The CDR3 runs to 16 residues. Per germline, CDR1 SGHDT and CDR2 YYEEEE.

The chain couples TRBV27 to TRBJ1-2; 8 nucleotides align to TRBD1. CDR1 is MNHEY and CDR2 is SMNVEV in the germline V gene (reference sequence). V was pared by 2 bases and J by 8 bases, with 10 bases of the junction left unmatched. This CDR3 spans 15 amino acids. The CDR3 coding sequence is TGTGCCAGCAGTTTAGCTCGGACAGGGAATAGAGGCTACACCTTC. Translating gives CASSLARTGNRGYTF.